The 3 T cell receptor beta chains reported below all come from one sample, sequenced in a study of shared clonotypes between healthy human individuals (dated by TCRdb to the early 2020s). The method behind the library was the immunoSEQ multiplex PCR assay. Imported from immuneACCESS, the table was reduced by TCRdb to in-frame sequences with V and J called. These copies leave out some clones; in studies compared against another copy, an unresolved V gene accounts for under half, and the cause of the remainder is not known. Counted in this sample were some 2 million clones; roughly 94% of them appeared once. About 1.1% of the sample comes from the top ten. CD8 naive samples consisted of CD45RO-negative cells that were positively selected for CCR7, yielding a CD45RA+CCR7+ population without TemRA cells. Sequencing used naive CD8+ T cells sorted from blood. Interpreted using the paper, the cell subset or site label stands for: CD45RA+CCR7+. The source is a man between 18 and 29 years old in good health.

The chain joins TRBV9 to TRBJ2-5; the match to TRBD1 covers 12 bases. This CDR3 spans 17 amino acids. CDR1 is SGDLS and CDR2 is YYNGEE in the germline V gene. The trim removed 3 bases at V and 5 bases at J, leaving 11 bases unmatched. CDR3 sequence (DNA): TGTGCCAGCAGCGCGAGGAGGGGACAGGGGGCGCGGGAGACCCAGTACTTC. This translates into CASSARRGQGARETQYF. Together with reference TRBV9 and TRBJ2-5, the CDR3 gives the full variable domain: DSGVTQTPKHLITATGQRVTLRCSPRSGDLSVYWYQQSLDQGLQFLIQYYNGEERAKGNILERFSAQQFPDLHSELNLSSLELGDSALYFCASSARRGQGARETQYFGPGTRLLVL.

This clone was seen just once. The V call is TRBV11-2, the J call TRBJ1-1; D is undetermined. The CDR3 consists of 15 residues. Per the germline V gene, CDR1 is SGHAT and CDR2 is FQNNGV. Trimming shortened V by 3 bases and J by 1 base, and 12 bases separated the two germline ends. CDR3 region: CASSFALGPNTEAFF. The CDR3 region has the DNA TGTGCCAGCAGCTTTGCTTTAGGACCGAACACTGAAGCTTTCTTT.

The CDR3 nucleotides are TGTGCCAGCAGCTTAGTATTTCAGAACACTGAAGCTTTCTTT. This encodes CASSLVFQNTEAFF. The rearrangement joins TRBV7-2 to TRBJ1-1; no definite D call. The germline V gene encodes CDR1 SGHTA and CDR2 FQGNSA. The V end was cut by 1 base, the J end by 1 base, with 7 bases between. The CDR3 is 14 residues long.